The rows below give T cell receptor beta chains drawn from one sample of a study of blood T cell repertoires in COVID-19. Profiled with immunoSEQ multiplex PCR; TCRdb holds only in-frame clones, not every one. This sample has around 280,000 clones, with around 90% found just once. Sequencing was done on a sample of PBMCs or T cells enriched from blood (not recorded which). The receptors were gathered from a woman aged 18-29 years with acute COVID-19. CDR3s include the opening cysteine and the closing phenylalanine or tryptophan. D genes are given only for firm matches. For some rows the clone size is stated as once, few or many, or as a class when expanded; others skip it.

abundance: -; j_gene: TRBJ2-7; v_gene: TRBV18; d_gene: TRBD2; CDR3aa: CASSLTGLAGAYEQYF; CDR3nt: TGTGCCAGCTCACTCACGGGACTAGCGGGAGCCTACGAGCAGTACTTC
abundance: -; j_gene: TRBJ1-2; v_gene: TRBV10-3; d_gene: -; CDR3aa: CAISESADTNYGYTF; CDR3nt: TGTGCCATCAGTGAGTCCGCGGATACTAACTATGGCTACACCTTC
abundance: -; j_gene: TRBJ1-6; v_gene: TRBV6-1; d_gene: -; CDR3aa: CASSESGGVRLQYNSPLHF; CDR3nt: TGTGCCAGCAGTGAATCTGGAGGGGTGCGGCTGCAATATAATTCACCCCTCCACTTT
abundance: -; j_gene: TRBJ2-1; v_gene: TRBV2; d_gene: TRBD2; CDR3aa: CASRKGSGAYNEQFF; CDR3nt: TGTGCCAGCAGGAAAGGTAGCGGGGCTTACAATGAGCAGTTCTTC
abundance: once; j_gene: TRBJ1-1; v_gene: TRBV18; d_gene: -; CDR3aa: CASSPSIGRRGTEAFF; CDR3nt: TGTGCCAGCTCACCAAGTATTGGCAGGAGGGGCACTGAAGCTTTCTTT
abundance: few; j_gene: TRBJ2-7; v_gene: TRBV2; d_gene: -; CDR3aa: CASSEQGSSYEQYF; CDR3nt: TGTGCCAGCAGTGAACAGGGGTCCTCCTACGAGCAGTACTTC
abundance: -; j_gene: TRBJ2-1; v_gene: TRBV4-3; d_gene: -; CDR3aa: CASSQDNSGSYNEQFF; CDR3nt: TGCGCCAGCAGCCAAGATAACAGCGGATCCTACAATGAGCAGTTCTTC
abundance: -; j_gene: TRBJ2-3; v_gene: TRBV19; d_gene: TRBD1; CDR3aa: CASSRQGYTDTQYF; CDR3nt: TGTGCCAGTAGCAGACAGGGATACACAGATACGCAGTATTTT
abundance: -; j_gene: TRBJ2-7; v_gene: TRBV28; d_gene: TRBD2; CDR3aa: CASSHAHLAGGSKSEQYF; CDR3nt: TGTGCCAGCAGCCACGCCCACCTAGCGGGAGGTTCAAAGAGCGAGCAGTACTTC
abundance: once; j_gene: TRBJ1-5; v_gene: TRBV18; d_gene: -; CDR3aa: CASSPGVGGVQPQHF; CDR3nt: TGTGCCAGCTCACCGGGCGTGGGGGGGGTTCAGCCCCAGCATTTT
abundance: -; j_gene: TRBJ1-1; v_gene: TRBV19; d_gene: -; CDR3aa: CASRSSGVMNTEAFF; CDR3nt: TGTGCCAGTAGGAGTTCAGGGGTCATGAACACTGAAGCTTTCTTT
abundance: few; j_gene: TRBJ1-2; v_gene: TRBV13; d_gene: -; CDR3aa: CASSLGQRGYTF; CDR3nt: TGTGCCAGCAGCTTAGGCCAGCGTGGCTACACCTTC
abundance: -; j_gene: TRBJ1-1; v_gene: TRBV19; d_gene: -; CDR3aa: CASSIIGGSEAFF; CDR3nt: TGTGCCAGTAGTATTATTGGGGGCTCTGAAGCTTTCTTT
abundance: -; j_gene: TRBJ2-2; v_gene: TRBV7-3; d_gene: -; CDR3aa: CASSLTDLNTGELFF; CDR3nt: TGTGCCAGCAGCTTAACCGACTTGAACACCGGGGAGCTGTTTTTT
abundance: -; j_gene: TRBJ1-6; v_gene: TRBV18; d_gene: TRBD1; CDR3aa: CASSPRTGRLHF; CDR3nt: TGTGCCAGCTCACCCCGGACAGGGAGGCTCCACTTT
abundance: -; j_gene: TRBJ2-7; v_gene: TRBV29-1; d_gene: -; CDR3aa: CSVVGSPRDEQYF; CDR3nt: TGCAGCGTTGTCGGTAGTCCACGGGACGAGCAGTACTTC